This T cell receptor (beta chain) was profiled in a study of blood T cell repertoires in COVID-19 (TCRdb year 2020). Background for the entire study: The collaborator samples originated in the United States, Italy and Spain and spanned the acute and convalescent phases of COVID-19. HLA class I and class II types, where available, came from metadata supplied by the sample provider rather than from assay-based typing. The sample metadata nearly always contained a de-identified subject ID, COVID-19 status, age in years and sex. The prospective study material was composed of cDNA or gDNA derived from T cells, B-cell-depleted T cells, or PBMCs. Samples came from the ongoing ImmuneRACE study (first 160 participants) plus 1,254 subjects from 6 global collaborators. The repertoires were released in a freely available public database meant as a resource for research on the immune response to SARS-CoV-2. The dataset comprised deeply sampled blood TCRbeta repertoires from subjects exposed to, actively infected with, or recovered from COVID-19.

Whole blood was collected in K2EDTA tubes by collaborating institutions according to the institutions' own protocols. For TCRbeta analysis, collaborators shipped samples in one of three forms: frozen whole blood, isolated PBMCs, or DNA extracted from either of those sample types. As to this clone: No antigen is known for it. The record has no base qualities; no much larger clone is one base away.

TCRbeta CDR3 regions were amplified from genomic DNA using the immunoSEQ Assay, a bias-controlled multiplex PCR. For the original study's pipeline: Within the assay, amplification of reference gene primers was used to estimate how many nucleated cells each sample contained. Sequence reads were collapsed and filtered to measure the absolute abundance of every unique TCRbeta CDR3 rearrangement. For each sample, productive Simpson clonality was calculated as the square root of Simpson's diversity index over productive rearrangements. TCRdb stores this immuneACCESS table with in-frame sequences only. Part of the clones is absent; in the studies checked, under half of the shortfall reflects unresolved V genes, and no reason is known for the rest. D and trimming were read from the DNA, whereas the V and J calls and clone size are those reported in that table. A total of some 200,000 clones appear in this sample, around 80% of them only once. Approximately 12% of the sample is in the top ten clones.

For this chain, trimming is 6 bases at the V end and 15 bases at the J end, and the number of junction bases without a gene match is 6. The CDR3 starts with the cysteine, ends with the phenylalanine, and has 12 residues. Only the CDR3 DNA stays, 36 bases, in frame from base 1. The germline V gene specifies MNHEY as CDR1 and SVGEGT as CDR2. The study at large found these results: The amount of clinical and demographic metadata varied by source and participant and was provided uncurated.

Sequencing was performed on peripheral blood. The receptor's source is a woman aged 40 to 49 with acute or convalescent COVID-19. The chain was built from TRBV6-2 or TRBV6-3 and TRBJ2-1, and 12 junctional nucleotides match TRBD2. The CDR3 amino acid sequence is: CASSETSGRSFF. The nucleotides read TGTGCCAGCAGCGAGACTAGCGGGAGATCGTTCTTC.